This T cell receptor beta chain was captured in a study of Tregs in tolerant kidney transplant recipients (dated by TCRdb to the late 2010s). For the study in its entirety: Before combined kidney and bone marrow transplantation, this study identified donor-specific regulatory T cells using TCRbeta sequencing and then followed those same cells after transplant. Study-wide findings and limitations: For some patients the PCR primers changed over time, which made it impossible to compare the samples from those patients at the nucleotide level. The most biologically relevant and donor-specific TCRbeta repertoire appeared to be identified by expanding Tregs with activated donor B cells. Because the study included only a small number of patients, the results must be confirmed in larger populations and under other immunosuppression protocols. In tolerant patients, the expansion of donor-specific Tregs was greater than global Treg expansion, suggesting that the expansion was antigen-driven rather than nonspecific. Although technical replication error seemed to be minimal, the question of biological reproducibility was not addressed directly.

According to the study, the label for this sample's time point signals: 6 months after combined kidney and bone marrow transplant. The transplants used related donors along with nonmyeloablative bone marrow transplantation, and in the human trials mixed chimerism was transient. Thawed PBMCs were FACS-sorted into unstimulated Tregs (CD4+CD25+CD127-), CD4+ non-Tregs (CD4+CD25-), CD4 cells and CD8 cells. The patients were a handful of recipients of combined kidney and bone marrow transplants from the ITN036ST trial, and samples were available only for these trial subjects. Healthy control blood was processed to PBMCs with a Ficoll density gradient and then cryopreserved, whereas patient PBMCs were collected both before and after transplant. The CDR3, cysteine through phenylalanine, is 14 amino acids long. The entry retains the CDR3 DNA only, 42 bases that are in frame from base 1. At the junction V is shortened by 4 bases and J by 10 bases; bases outside the gene matches: 5. Sequences SGHNT (CDR1) and YYREEE (CDR2) are obtained from the germline V gene (reference sequence).

In the case of this clone: Its antigen remains undetermined. Nothing much larger sits one base from this clone, and base qualities are not available.

For TCRbeta CDR3 sequencing, genomic DNA from the sorted cells was extracted using the QIAGEN DNeasy Blood and Tissue Kit. High-throughput TCRbeta CDR3 sequencing was carried out commercially through immunoSEQ, with PCR amplification with bias correction and internal controls included. The source study handled its data this way. Unique productive TCRbeta sequences were defined by CDR3 nucleotide sequence where primers matched, and otherwise by CDR3 amino acid sequence together with Vbeta and Jbeta genes. To correct for sorting error, sequences found in more than one sorted population at a frequency ratio of 2:1 or less were discarded, and the remaining shared sequences were assigned to the population with the higher frequency. Sequences were defined as donor-reactive when expanded at least 5-fold in CFSE-low cells versus unstimulated cells and present at a frequency of at least 0.01% in CFSE-low cells. Repertoire divergence was quantified by Jensen-Shannon divergence using the top 100 TCRbeta sequences ranked by frequency. For samples with multiple sequencing runs, sorting error was corrected in each run separately before the runs were combined. The table comes from immuneACCESS by way of TCRdb, which keeps in-frame sequences with V and J called. Part of the clones is missing from these tables; in studies checked, under half for an unresolved V gene and the rest for unknown reasons. Clone size and V and J calls were adopted from that table, with D and trimming inferred from the DNA. This sample is represented by 20,000 to 25,000 clones; over 70% of them were singletons. Roughly a quarter of the sample goes to the ten largest clones.

The sample was CD8+ T cells from blood (PBMCs), taken 6 months after the transplant. The receptor comes from a human patient who received a combined kidney and bone marrow transplant. After a transplant, certain T cells may trace back to the graft donor. The rearranged segments are TRBV5-4 and TRBJ2-1; a stretch of 13 junction bases matches TRBD2. This receptor has the CDR3 CASSPRTSGREQFF. In nucleotides, the sequence is TGTGCCAGCAGCCCAAGGACTAGCGGGAGAGAGCAGTTCTTC.